Listed here are 2 T cell receptor beta chains from one sample, sequenced in a study of shared clonotypes between healthy human individuals. TCRdb keeps only in-frame clones here, not all; method: immunoSEQ multiplex PCR. Altogether about 2,100,000 clones are present, roughly 91% being singletons, with the ten largest covering around 1.7%. Naive CD8 cells were CD45RO-negative, positively selected for CCR7, excluding terminally differentiated effector memory CD45RA+ cells. Sequences were obtained from naive CD8+ T cells from PBMCs. The receptors originated from a man in his late teens or twenties in good health. Some clones in this sample may be carry-over from other donors' samples.

The J gene is TRBJ2-6, the V gene TRBV11-2; D not resolved. This CDR3 has 14 residues. Germline CDR1 is SGHAT and CDR2 is FQNNGV. V lost 4 bases and J 2 bases, leaving 6 bases between the germline ends. For the CDR3, the DNA is TGTGCCAGCAGCTGGGGTACTGGGGCCAACGTCCTGACTTTC. Amino acids: CASSWGTGANVLTF.

The chain combines TRBV9 with TRBJ2-2; D ambiguous. The V end lost 3 bases, the J end lost 3 bases, and 9 bases lay between the germline ends. The CDR3 totals 14 residues. Germline loops: CDR1 SGDLS, CDR2 YYNGEE. The CDR3 DNA sequence: TGTGCCAGCAGCGAGGCAGAGTACACCGGGGAGCTGTTTTTT. It yields the protein CASSEAEYTGELFF.